The following is a T cell receptor (beta chain) sequence with its context. Its antigen remains unknown. The sample comes from a study of T cell responses to AZD1222 COVID-19 vaccine. General study findings and limits: CD4 TCRs associated with vaccination spanned spike, dominating at 160-218 and 743-854. The study sampled repertoires only after the peak T cell response.

Assay used: immunoSEQ multiplex PCR; TCRdb lists only in-frame clones, some missing. The table shows about 120,000 clones, with 80% to 95% occurring only once. Trimming removed 5 bases from V and 6 bases from J, with 22 bases in between. Germline V gene data show CDR1 as SGHVS and CDR2 as FQNEAQ. This CDR3 spans 16 amino acids. The sequenced sample was peripheral blood, obtained on day 0 of AZD1222 vaccination. This TCR came from an adult in good health. The chain employs TRBV7-8 and TRBJ1-2, with a possible D match to TRBD1 (5 bases). The CDR3 here is CASSLTWGGGGDGYTF. The CDR3 nucleotides are TGTGCCAGCAGCCTCACGTGGGGCGGAGGAGGAGATGGCTACACCTTC.